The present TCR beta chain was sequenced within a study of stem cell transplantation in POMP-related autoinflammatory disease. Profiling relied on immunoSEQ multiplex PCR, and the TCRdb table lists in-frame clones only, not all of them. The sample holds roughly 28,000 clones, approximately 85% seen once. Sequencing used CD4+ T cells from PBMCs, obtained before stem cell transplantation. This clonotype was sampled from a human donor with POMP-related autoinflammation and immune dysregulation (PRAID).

The CDR3 loop reads CASSLQGSGNTIYF. Here the CDR3 DNA reads TGTGCCAGCAGCTTACAGGGGTCTGGAAACACCATATATTTT. The chain links TRBV7-8 to TRBJ1-3; a weak D match, TRBD1 (6 bases). The V gene lost 2 bases and the J gene lost 1 base, with 6 bases spanning the gap. Germline V gene lookup returns CDR1 SGHVS and CDR2 FQNEAQ. This CDR3 has 14 residues.